The 20 T cell receptor beta chains listed next were all sequenced from one sample in a study of OX40 agonist ivuxolimab in advanced cancers. Library construction relied on the immunoSEQ multiplex PCR assay. TCRdb provides this immuneACCESS table in a form limited to in-frame rearrangements. Some clones are lacking; in checked studies, under half of them reflect an unresolved V gene, and why the rest are absent is not known. The sample profile shows 120,000 or so clones; roughly 90% of them were found once. About 0.3% of the sample belongs to the ten largest clones. The source material was CD4+ or CD8+ T cells sorted from blood, sampled in a trial of the OX40 agonist ivuxolimab. The source of these receptors is an adult with an advanced solid tumor such as melanoma, head and neck, liver or kidney cancer.

The rearrangement joins TRBV28 to TRBJ2-7; 10 bases are shared with TRBD1. Germline CDR1 MDHEN, CDR2 SYDVKM. Trimming removed 7 bases from V and 3 bases from J; junction bases left unmatched: 12. The CDR3 has 16 amino acids. CDR3: CASTPPQGQGIYEQYF. CDR3 nucleotide sequence: TGTGCCAGCACCCCTCCCCAGGGACAGGGGATCTACGAGCAGTACTTC.

The chain couples TRBV9 to TRBJ2-2, with D hard to call. The CDR3 contains 14 residues. Between the trimmed V and J ends, which lost 0 bases and 8 bases, there was a span of 11 bases. Germline V CDR1 and CDR2: SGDLS, YYNGEE. The CDR3 DNA reads as TGTGCCAGCAGCGTAGCGCCCGACGGAGGGGAGCTGTTTTTT. As protein: CASSVAPDGGELFF.

A single count supports this clone. The rearrangement joins TRBV18 to TRBJ1-2, with D possibly matching TRBD1 (5 bases). V lost 2 bases, J lost 8 bases, and 21 bases lay in between. The CDR3 is 16 residues long. Germline V gene data show CDR1 as KGHSH and CDR2 as LQKENI. The CDR3 region is CASSPEADISYGGYTF. Here the CDR3 DNA reads TGTGCCAGCTCACCAGAGGCGGACATCTCCTATGGCGGCTACACCTTC. The variable domain in full, completed from reference TRBV18 and TRBJ1-2, reads NAGVMQNPRHLVRRRGQEARLRCSPMKGHSHVYWYRQLPEEGLKFMVYLQKENIIDESGMPKERFSAEFPKEGPSILRIQQVVRGDSAAYFCASSPEADISYGGYTFGSGTRLTVV.

The CDR3: CASSWDSNSPLHF. The DNA of the CDR3 is TGTGCCAGCAGCTGGGACTCGAATTCACCCCTCCACTTT. The chain combines TRBV5-8 with TRBJ1-6; D perhaps matches TRBD1 (5 bases). The CDR3 is made up of 13 amino acids. Germline-derived CDR1 and CDR2 are SGHTS and YDEGEE. The V gene lost 3 bases and the J gene lost 7 bases, with 8 bases spanning the gap.

V and J are TRBV12-5 and TRBJ2-5, with D perhaps TRBD1 or TRBD2 (5 bases each). This CDR3 region has 13 residues. Looked up from germline, CDR1 is LGHNT and CDR2 is FRNRAP. The CDR3 nucleotides are TGTGGATCGTCACCAGGGAGCCAAGAGACCCAGTACTTC. This translates into CGSSPGSQETQYF.

This chain links TRBV2 with TRBJ1-1; a possible D gene is TRBD1 (5 bases). Trimming cost V 6 bases and J 1 base, with 9 bases left between them. CDR3 length: 13 residues. Germline CDR1 and CDR2: SNHLY and FYNNEI. CDR3 sequence reads: CASRADRNTEAFF. The CDR3 DNA follows: TGTGCCAGCAGGGCCGACAGGAACACTGAAGCTTTCTTT. The variable domain in full, completed from reference TRBV2 and TRBJ1-1, reads EPEVTQTPSHQVTQMGQEVILRCVPISNHLYFYWYRQILGQKVEFLVSFYNNEISEKSEIFDDQFSVERPDGSNFTLKIRSTKLEDSAMYFCASRADRNTEAFFGQGTRLTVV.

This clone was recorded only once. CDR3 bases: TGCGCCAGCAGCTTCGCACCCCCCGGAAGCAATTCACCCCTCCACTTT. It translates to CASSFAPPGSNSPLHF. The V and J genes are TRBV5-1 and TRBJ1-6; D not resolved. The ends were cut back, 2 bases at V and 7 bases at J, with 16 bases in the middle. CDR1 and CDR2 from the germline V gene are SGHRS and YFSETQ. The CDR3 is 16 amino acids.

This chain connects TRBV7-2 to TRBJ2-5; D not certain. The CDR3 spans 12 residues. Germline V gene sequence: CDR1 SGHTA, CDR2 FQGNSA. Trimming cost V 0 bases and J 5 bases, with 4 bases left between them. The CDR3 nucleotides read TGTGCCAGCAGCTTAGCACCGGAGACCCAGTACTTC. Translated: CASSLAPETQYF.

This clone was detected once. The chain employs TRBV10-3 and TRBJ1-6, with D possibly being TRBD1 (5 bases). The germline V gene encodes CDR1 ENHRY and CDR2 SYGVKD. Trimming shortened V by 7 bases and J by 0 bases, and 16 bases separated the two germline ends. The CDR3 totals 17 residues. The CDR3 protein is CAIKSDWGSSYNSPLHF. The CDR3 nucleotides are TGTGCCATCAAGAGTGATTGGGGGAGCTCCTATAATTCACCCCTCCACTTT.

This clone was detected only a few times. The CDR3: CASSVDLAGANVLTF. The CDR3 DNA is TGTGCCAGCAGCGTAGATCTTGCTGGGGCCAACGTCCTGACTTTC. The chain recombines TRBV9 with TRBJ2-6; no reliable D call. Trimming removed 0 bases from V and 2 bases from J, with 6 bases in between. The CDR3 has 15 residues. Germline CDR1 and CDR2: SGDLS and YYNGEE.

The chain carries TRBV5-4 and TRBJ2-7, with D perhaps TRBD1 or TRBD2 (6 bases each). There are 13 residues in the CDR3. V was clipped by 2 bases and J by 2 bases, with 8 bases between them. From germline, CDR1 is SGHNT and CDR2 YYREEE (reference sequence). Here the CDR3 DNA reads TGTGCCAGCAGCTTAGGGGGGACCTACGAGCAGTACTTC. Amino acids: CASSLGGTYEQYF.

V is TRBV11-3 and J is TRBJ2-7; 12 bases are shared with TRBD2. The length of the CDR3 is 15 residues. V trimming: 4 bases; J trimming: 1 base; junction bases outside the gene matches: 2. In germline, CDR1 is SGHNT, CDR2 YENEEA. This CDR3 is CASSSGLAGSYEQYF. The CDR3 coding sequence is TGTGCCAGCAGCTCCGGACTAGCGGGGTCCTACGAGCAGTACTTC.

The chain recombines TRBV5-4 with TRBJ1-2, with 7 bases lining up with TRBD1. The V segment lost 4 bases and the J segment 7 bases; nucleotides outside the gene matches: 16. Germline values: CDR1 SGHNT, CDR2 YYREEE (reference sequence). The CDR3 loop spans 16 amino acids. The CDR3 region has the DNA TGTGCCAGCAGCCCAGGACAGAGAGGGGGCGTGGGTGGCTACACCTTC. Amino acid sequence: CASSPGQRGGVGGYTF.

The J gene is TRBJ1-1, the V gene TRBV18; tentative D call: TRBD1 (5 bases). The V gene's germline CDR1 is KGHSH and CDR2 LQKENI. V was cut by 3 bases and J by 4 bases, with 15 bases left in between. CDR3 length equals 15 residues. The CDR3 sequence is CASSPQGRRGTEAFF. In DNA form, the CDR3 reads TGTGCCAGCTCACCCCAGGGAAGGCGGGGCACTGAAGCTTTCTTT.

The chain couples TRBV4-1 to TRBJ1-2; D perhaps matches TRBD1 (5 bases). The CDR3 has 13 residues. Trimming took 1 base from V and 8 from J, leaving 11 bases between them. Germline loops: CDR1 MGHRA, CDR2 YSYEKL. CDR3 sequence (DNA): TGCGCCAGCAGCCAAGGGGGCCAGGAAGGCTACACCTTC. Its translation is CASSQGGQEGYTF.

V gene TRBV27 combines with J gene TRBJ1-4; D might be TRBD1 (5 bases). The CDR3 is made up of 15 amino acids. Germline V CDR1 and CDR2: MNHEY, SMNVEV (reference sequence). V lost 3 bases and J 5 bases, leaving 13 bases between the germline ends. The CDR3 protein is CASSFLDGGNEKLFF. In nucleotides, the CDR3 is TGTGCCAGCAGTTTTTTAGACGGGGGGAATGAAAAACTGTTTTTT.

V and J are TRBV10-3 and TRBJ2-7; 7 nucleotides agree with TRBD1. V was clipped by 5 bases and J by 2 bases; unmatched bases: 6. This CDR3 is built from 14 residues. Germline V gene sequence: CDR1 ENHRY, CDR2 SYGVKD. The CDR3 bases are TGTGCCATCAGTCCCGGGACAGAACCCTACGAGCAGTACTTC. This translates into CAISPGTEPYEQYF.

V usage is TRBV28 and J usage is TRBJ2-7; the D is unclear. The V gene's germline CDR1 is MDHEN and CDR2 SYDVKM. The V gene lost 6 bases and the J gene lost 9 bases, with 21 bases spanning the gap. The CDR3 is 14 amino acids. The CDR3 here is CASRSDPPPWVQYF. The CDR3 DNA reads TGTGCCAGCAGATCGGACCCGCCCCCGTGGGTGCAGTACTTC.

V gene TRBV9 combines with J gene TRBJ2-2; D is perhaps TRBD1 (6 bases). The CDR3 is 16 residues long. The V gene lost 0 bases and the J gene lost 8 bases, with 17 bases spanning the gap. Germline V lookup: CDR1 SGDLS, CDR2 YYNGEE. In DNA form, the CDR3 reads TGTGCCAGCAGCGTAGCCGGCACCGCAGGGGATGGGGAGCTGTTTTTT. Translated: CASSVAGTAGDGELFF.

The chain employs TRBV19 and TRBJ2-3, with D possibly being TRBD2 (5 bases). The CDR3 consists of 14 residues. CDR1 LNHDA and CDR2 SQIVND come from the germline V gene (reference sequence). V dropped 7 bases and J dropped 2 bases, with 13 bases sitting between them. The CDR3 region has the DNA TGTGCCAGTAAAGCGGACGGAATCACAGATACGCAGTATTTT. Protein sequence: CASKADGITDTQYF.